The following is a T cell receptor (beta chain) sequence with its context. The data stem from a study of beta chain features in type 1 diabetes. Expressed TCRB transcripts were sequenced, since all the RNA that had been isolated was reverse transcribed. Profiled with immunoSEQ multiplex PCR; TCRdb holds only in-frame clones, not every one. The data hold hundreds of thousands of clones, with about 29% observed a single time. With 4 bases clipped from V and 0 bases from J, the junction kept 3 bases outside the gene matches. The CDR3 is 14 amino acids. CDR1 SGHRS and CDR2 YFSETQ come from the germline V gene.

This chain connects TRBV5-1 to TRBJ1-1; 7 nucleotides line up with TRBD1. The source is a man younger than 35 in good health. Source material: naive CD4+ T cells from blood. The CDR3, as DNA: TGCGCCAGCAGCCCAGACAGGGTGAACACTGAAGCTTTCTTT. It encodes CASSPDRVNTEAFF. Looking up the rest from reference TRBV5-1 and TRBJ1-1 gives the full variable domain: KAGVTQTPRYLIKTRGQQVTLSCSPISGHRSVSWYQQTPGQGLQFLFEYFSETQRNKGNFPGRFSGRQFSNSRSEMNVSTLELGDSALYLCASSPDRVNTEAFFGQGTRLTVV.